The clone carrying this TCR beta chain appeared many times. MiXCR, run by TCRdb on the RACE reads, gives a single entry per CDR3 protein. The sample has about 380,000 distinct CDR3 sequences, roughly 4.8% seen once; the top ten hold under 3%. The CDR3 contains 14 residues. CDR1 is MNHEY, CDR2 SVGAGI, per germline. V was shortened by 6 bases and J by 0 bases, with 9 bases between the two germline ends. These data belong to a study of human T cells and chemical hapten exposure. Study-wide background: 0.01% DPC was applied to the upper back in patch tests, which were read at 6 days.

Noted time point: patch test 1, 2 weeks after DPC sensitization. As to treatment: therapeutic diphenylcyclopropenone sensitization with weekly scalp DPC. V usage is TRBV6-5 and J usage is TRBJ1-5, with no clear D. The sequences come from whole blood, collected in connection with sensitization to the hapten diphenylcyclopropenone (DPC). The sequence came from a woman in her forties or fifties with alopecia areata. Some clones in this sample may be carry-over from other donors' samples. The CDR3 region is CASRVDGSNQPQHF. For the CDR3, the DNA is TGTGCCAGCAGAGTCGACGGTAGCAATCAGCCCCAGCATTTT.